These 27 T cell receptor beta chains share one sample of origin, sequenced in a study of blood T cell repertoires in COVID-19. TCRdb's copy holds only in-frame clones and misses some; the assay was immunoSEQ multiplex PCR. The profile shows approximately 110,000 clones, 81% of them singletons. The sequencing sample was made of peripheral blood. These TCRs come from a middle-aged man with acute or convalescent COVID-19.

The CDR3 DNA sequence: TGTGCCAGCGGAAGGGGGAATCAGCCCCAGCATTTT. It specifies CASGRGNQPQHF. This chain joins TRBV12-3 or TRBV12-4 and TRBJ1-5, with D perhaps matching TRBD1 (6 bases). The V gene lost 8 bases and the J gene lost 4 bases, with 9 bases spanning the gap. The CDR3 runs 12 residues.

This clone came up a few times. The rearrangement uses TRBV27 and TRBJ2-1, with a possible D match to TRBD2 (6 bases). The V and J ends lost 2 bases and 7 bases respectively, with 9 bases between them. This CDR3 is built from 13 residues. CDR1 and CDR2 (germline): MNHEY, SMNVEV (reference sequence). DNA for the CDR3: TGTGCCAGCAGTTTAATTCGGGGGAATGAGCAGTTCTTC. Translation: CASSLIRGNEQFF.

The chain carries TRBV10-3 and TRBJ1-2; D gene unclear. The CDR3 is 13 amino acids. The V end was cut by 0 bases, the J end by 3 bases, with 5 bases between. Germline CDR1 ENHRY, CDR2 SYGVKD. This CDR3 reads CAISESRDYGYTF. The DNA for the CDR3 is TGTGCCATCAGTGAGTCGAGAGACTATGGCTACACCTTC.

A few counts support this clone. V is TRBV19 and J is TRBJ1-2; unclear D gene. The CDR3 extends over 14 amino acids. The germline CDR1 and CDR2 sequences are LNHDA and SQIVND (reference sequence). V lost 5 bases and J 0 bases, leaving 10 bases between the germline ends. CDR3 amino acids: CASSWSLPNYGYTF. The CDR3 nucleotides read TGTGCCAGTAGTTGGTCACTCCCTAACTATGGCTACACCTTC. Drawing the rest from reference TRBV19 and TRBJ1-2, the complete variable domain is DGGITQSPKYLFRKEGQNVTLSCEQNLNHDAMYWYRQDPGQGLRLIYYSQIVNDFQKGDIAEGYSVSREKKESFPLTVTSAQKNPTAFYLCASSWSLPNYGYTFGSGTRLTVV.

The genes are TRBV4-2 and TRBJ2-3, with 7 bases aligning to TRBD2. CDR1 and CDR2 (germline): LGHNA, YNFKEQ. The junction had 6 bases not matched to a gene; V was cut back by 1 base and J by 2 bases. The CDR3 consists of 16 residues. CDR3 sequence: CASSQVGSGLTDTQYF. CDR3 coding DNA: TGTGCCAGCAGCCAAGTCGGTAGCGGGCTCACAGATACGCAGTATTTT.

The table lists this clone with a few counts. This chain uses TRBV5-1 with TRBJ2-5; TRBD2 aligns across 10 bases. Trimming removed 0 bases from V and 2 bases from J; junction bases left unmatched: 7. Germline V gene data show CDR1 as SGHRS and CDR2 as YFSETQ. The CDR3 has 17 amino acids. The CDR3 DNA is TGCGCCAGCAGCTTGGGGTCACAGCGGGGGGGGCAAGAGACCCAGTACTTC. Protein: CASSLGSQRGGQETQYF.

The genes are TRBV24-1 and TRBJ2-6; 7 bases map to TRBD1. V shed 0 bases and J 0 bases; nucleotides not matched to a gene: 7. The V gene's germline CDR1 is KGHDR and CDR2 SFDVKD. The CDR3 has 19 amino acids. CDR3 bases: TGTGCCACCAGTGATTTGATAGGGGGCCGATTCTCTGGGGCCAACGTCCTGACTTTC. It translates to CATSDLIGGRFSGANVLTF.

V usage is TRBV6-5 and J usage is TRBJ2-7; D might be TRBD1 (6 bases). Trimming removed 0 bases at V and 6 bases at J, with 15 bases between. The germline gives CDR1 MNHEY, CDR2 SVGAGI. This CDR3 is 15 amino acids long. CDR3 in DNA: TGTGCCAGCAGTTACTCGATGCACAGGGACACCGAGCAGTACTTC. This encodes CASSYSMHRDTEQYF.

V usage is TRBV6-2 or TRBV6-3 and J usage is TRBJ1-3, with 8 bases identical to TRBD1. Germline trimming cut 6 bases from V and 0 bases from J; bases unmatched to any gene: 28. Germline V gene sequence: CDR1 MNHEY, CDR2 SVGEGT. This CDR3 spans 23 amino acids. CDR3 DNA: TGTGCCAGCAGCCATTCTGGCAGGGGGCTCTCTGTCGGGTGGGGACGCTCTGGAAACACCATATATTTT. It yields the protein CASSHSGRGLSVGWGRSGNTIYF.

The J gene is TRBJ2-3, the V gene TRBV30; TRBD2 is a possible D gene (6 bases). Trimming stripped 0 bases from V and 0 bases from J, with 13 bases between. The V gene's germline CDR1 is GTSNPN and CDR2 SVGIG (reference sequence). The CDR3 is 16 residues long. CDR3 sequence reads: CAWSVPRRASTDTQYF. CDR3 bases: TGTGCCTGGAGTGTACCCAGGAGGGCTAGCACAGATACGCAGTATTTT.

V and J are TRBV2 and TRBJ1-4; 8 bases are shared with TRBD1. Germline CDR1 SNHLY, CDR2 FYNNEI. Trimming removed 7 bases from V and 7 bases from J; junction bases left unmatched: 8. The CDR3 extends over 14 amino acids. CDR3 amino acids: CASILIQGVEKLFF. Written as DNA, the CDR3 is TGTGCCAGCATTCTAATACAGGGGGTTGAAAAACTGTTTTTT.

The gene calls are TRBV6-5 and TRBJ1-6; maybe TRBD1 (6 bases). The CDR3 sequence is 14 residues long. CDR1 is MNHEY, CDR2 SVGAGI, per germline. Trimming pared 1 base from V and 9 bases from J, leaving 10 bases between. CDR3 amino acids: CASSYLQGLSPLHF. In DNA form, the CDR3 reads TGTGCCAGCAGTTACTTACAGGGCCTTTCACCCCTCCACTTT.

The rearrangement links TRBV6-5 to TRBJ2-3; the D gene is possibly TRBD2 (6 bases). CDR3 length equals 15 residues. Trimming removed 2 bases from V and 0 bases from J, with 9 bases in between. CDR1 and CDR2 (germline): MNHEY, SVGAGI. CDR3 in DNA: TGTGCCAGCAGTTACCGTCGGGGGAGCACAGATACGCAGTATTTT. Protein: CASSYRRGSTDTQYF.

This chain uses TRBV6-6 with TRBJ1-5, with no clear D. V dropped 5 bases and J dropped 0 bases, with 8 bases sitting between them. Germline CDR1 MNHNY, CDR2 SVGAGI (reference sequence). There are 14 residues in the CDR3. CDR3 bases: TGTGCCAGCAGTGGACTAATTAGCAATCAGCCCCAGCATTTT. Translating gives CASSGLISNQPQHF.

This rearrangement joins TRBV5-4 to TRBJ2-7; D gene ambiguous. Germline loops: CDR1 SGHNT, CDR2 YYREEE (reference sequence). V lost 5 bases and J 0 bases, leaving 15 bases between the germline ends. CDR3 length: 15 residues. CDR3 residues: CASSFSSESSYEQYF. CDR3 sequence (DNA): TGTGCCAGCAGTTTTAGCAGTGAGAGCTCCTACGAGCAGTACTTC.

The chain is built from TRBV7-8 and TRBJ1-5; D not resolved. Germline V gene data show CDR1 as SGHVS and CDR2 as FQNEAQ. Between the trimmed V and J ends, which lost 5 bases and 7 bases, there was a span of 15 bases. The CDR3 has 14 residues. As DNA, the CDR3 is TGTGCCAGCAGCCTTACGAGGGTACGGCAGCCCCAGCATTTT. This sequence encodes CASSLTRVRQPQHF.

This chain connects TRBV6-5 to TRBJ2-1, with TRBD1 matching over 9 bases. With 6 bases clipped from V and 2 bases from J, the junction kept 2 bases outside the gene matches. This CDR3 contains 14 residues. Per the germline V gene, CDR1 is MNHEY and CDR2 is SVGAGI. CDR3 region: CASRDRGTYNEQFF. Written as DNA, the CDR3 is TGTGCCAGCAGGGACAGGGGTACCTACAATGAGCAGTTCTTC.

The rearrangement uses TRBV29-1 and TRBJ1-1, with D unclear. This CDR3 contains 12 residues. The germline CDR1 and CDR2 sequences are SQVTM and ANQGSEA. Between the trimmed V and J ends, which lost 3 bases and 3 bases, there was a span of 8 bases. The CDR3 coding sequence is TGCAGCGTTGACAGGAGGGACACTGAAGCTTTCTTT. Translation: CSVDRRDTEAFF.

The V gene is TRBV28, the J gene TRBJ2-7; 7 bases fit TRBD1. Germline V CDR1 and CDR2: MDHEN, SYDVKM. The CDR3 totals 12 residues. V lost 8 bases to trimming and J lost 5 bases; unmatched junction nucleotides: 6. The CDR3: CASATGINEQYV. CDR3 bases: TGTGCCAGCGCGACAGGGATAAACGAGCAGTACGTC.

This clone showed up just once. The chain uses TRBV27 and TRBJ2-6; 11 nucleotides align to TRBD2. The CDR3 length is 22 residues. J was trimmed by 0 bases and V by 1 base; bases with no gene match: 14. Germline CDR1 MNHEY, CDR2 SMNVEV (reference sequence). CDR3 region: CASSLFSGGAYEKNSGANVLTF. The CDR3, as DNA: TGTGCCAGCAGTTTATTTAGCGGGGGGGCCTACGAAAAAAACTCTGGGGCCAACGTCCTGACTTTC.

The chain joins TRBV6-5 to TRBJ1-3; TRBD1 agrees at 7 bases. The length of the CDR3 is 14 residues. V shed 5 bases, J shed 8 bases, and the junction held 9 bases outside the gene matches. Germline loops: CDR1 MNHEY, CDR2 SVGAGI. The CDR3 DNA follows: TGTGCCAGCAGTCCGGGACAGCAGTCGTACACCATATATTTT. Its translation: CASSPGQQSYTIYF.

The V call is TRBV10-3, the J call TRBJ1-2, with TRBD1 as a possible D gene (6 bases). The CDR3 is 14 amino acids. Germline V gives CDR1 ENHRY, CDR2 SYGVKD. V lost 2 bases and J 3 bases, leaving 10 bases between the germline ends. DNA for the CDR3: TGTGCCATCAGTGAGGGACAGTCTCACTATGGCTACACCTTC. Its protein product is CAISEGQSHYGYTF.

This chain joins TRBV11-2 and TRBJ1-5; 9 bases align to TRBD1. Per the germline V gene, CDR1 is SGHAT and CDR2 is FQNNGV. V gave up 2 bases and J gave up 5 bases; unmatched junction bases: 4. The CDR3 totals 15 residues. The CDR3 DNA sequence: TGTGCCAGCAGCTTATCCGGGACAGGGCATCAGCCCCAGCATTTT. Its protein product is CASSLSGTGHQPQHF.

This clone has a handful of counts. The chain employs TRBV7-3 and TRBJ1-2; D unresolved. Trimming took off 1 base at V and 8 bases at J, with 8 bases between the two ends. The CDR3 loop spans 12 amino acids. The germline CDR1 and CDR2 sequences are SGHTA and FQGTGA. CDR3 nucleotides: TGTGCCAGCAGCTTAAGCGGGGAAGGCTACACCTTC. It encodes CASSLSGEGYTF. The variable domain in full, with the rest retrieved from reference TRBV7-3 and TRBJ1-2, is GAGVSQTPSNKVTEKGKYVELRCDPISGHTALYWYRQSLGQGPEFLIYFQGTGAADDSGLPNDRFFAVRPEGSVSTLKIQRTERGDSAVYLCASSLSGEGYTFGSGTRLTVV.

The chain couples TRBV3-1 (or the pseudogene TRBV3-2) to TRBJ1-2, with D uncertain. This CDR3 spans 14 amino acids. Deletions cut 10 bases from V and 4 bases from J, with 19 bases between. Germline values: CDR1 LGHDT, CDR2 YNNKEL (reference sequence). CDR3 sequence reads: CATQDPEDFYGYTF. The CDR3 region has the DNA TGTGCCACCCAGGATCCCGAGGACTTCTATGGCTACACCTTC.

The chain carries TRBV9 and TRBJ1-3; 7 bases map to TRBD1. Germline CDR1 is SGDLS and CDR2 is YYNGEE. The V and J ends lost 0 bases and 1 base, in that order; junction bases with no gene match: 1. This CDR3 is 15 amino acids long. The CDR3 nucleotides are TGTGCCAGCAGCGTAGGACAGGGTTCTGGAAACACCATATATTTT. Translating gives CASSVGQGSGNTIYF.

This clone was picked up a small number of times. The V gene is TRBV19, the J gene TRBJ1-1; 8 bases are a match to TRBD1. In germline, CDR1 is LNHDA, CDR2 SQIVND (reference sequence). The CDR3 totals 15 residues. V dropped 7 bases and J dropped 4; count of bases not matched to a gene: 11. The CDR3 nucleotides read TGTGCCAGTAACCAGCAACTAGACAGGGGCACTGAAGCTTTCTTT. Translated: CASNQQLDRGTEAFF.